The present entry profiles one T cell receptor beta chain with its context. Residents of 24 US areas, aged roughly 18 to 90 years, made up the participants. The CDR3 extends over 15 amino acids. Trimming pared 2 bases from V and 0 bases from J, leaving 7 bases between. Looked up from germline, CDR1 is SNHLY and CDR2 is FYNNEI. The entry originates in a study of blood T cell repertoires in COVID-19. Looking at the study overall: Whether acute or convalescent, the COVID-19 samples came from the United States, Italy and Spain.

Per the original methods: Reference gene primers were amplified, and this amplification served to estimate nucleated cell counts. Only in-frame clones appear in the TCRdb table, and some are missing; sequencing was by immunoSEQ multiplex PCR. V, J and clone size are taken as reported in that table, and D and trimming were inferred from the DNA itself. The repertoire holds a few hundred thousand clones, with 88% as singletons. Sequencing input: PBMCs or T cells enriched from blood (not recorded which). The chain is built from TRBV2 and TRBJ2-2; possible D gene TRBD1, 6 bases. This receptor was obtained from a woman between 45 and 60 years old who had recovered from COVID-19. The CDR3 DNA follows: TGTGCCAGCAGTGAAAGGACAGCGAACACCGGGGAGCTGTTTTTT. Encoded protein: CASSERTANTGELFF.